The 20 T cell receptor beta chains below all came from one sample that was sequenced in a study of CD4+ T cells in melanoma. Clones were sequenced by immunoSEQ multiplex PCR, and TCRdb holds only the in-frame ones, with some missing. Among around 13,000 clones listed, around 68% were seen once. Sequenced input: cells from a culture (not recorded whether cultured in vitro). The receptors originated from a human donor with melanoma.

J is TRBJ2-1 and V is TRBV5-1; D is unresolved. Germline CDR1 and CDR2: SGHRS and YFSETQ. V was pared by 0 bases and J by 9 bases, with 7 bases between. The CDR3 loop spans 12 amino acids. This CDR3 reads CASSLDLPEQFF. DNA for the CDR3: TGCGCCAGCAGCTTGGATCTCCCTGAGCAGTTCTTC.

The V call is TRBV28, the J call TRBJ2-7, with 8 nucleotides matching TRBD1. Germline V gene lookup returns CDR1 MDHEN and CDR2 SYDVKM. Trimming removed 3 bases from V and 3 bases from J; junction bases left unmatched: 4. The CDR3 is 14 amino acids. The CDR3, as DNA: TGTGCCAGCAGTTTGGGAACAGGGGGCTACGAGCAGTACTTC. Encoded protein: CASSLGTGGYEQYF.

V usage is TRBV19 and J usage is TRBJ2-5; 12 positions agree with TRBD2. The CDR3 runs 20 residues. The V and J ends lost 0 bases and 5 bases, in that order; junction bases with no gene match: 16. Per the germline V gene, CDR1 is LNHDA and CDR2 is SQIVND (reference sequence). The DNA of the CDR3 is TGTGCCAGTAGTATAGAGGCCCCCCGAGGACTAGCGGGGTTAGAGGAGACCCAGTACTTC. As protein: CASSIEAPRGLAGLEETQYF.

This clone rates as medium-sized. This chain uses TRBV29-1 with TRBJ1-2; D is ambiguous. The CDR3 consists of 12 residues. The germline V gene encodes CDR1 SQVTM and CDR2 ANQGSEA. V was trimmed by 1 base and J by 7 bases, leaving 10 bases between them. The CDR3 DNA follows: TGCAGCGTTGAAGTTGTGGCCGGTGGCTACACCTTC. Its protein product is CSVEVVAGGYTF.

The chain uses TRBV14 and TRBJ1-4; tentatively, D is TRBD1 (6 bases). Trimming stripped 5 bases from V and 8 bases from J, with 15 bases between. Looked up from germline, CDR1 is SGHDN and CDR2 is FVKESK. The length of the CDR3 is 14 residues. Here the CDR3 DNA reads TGTGCCAGCAGCGAAGGGGGGTCAGGGGAAAAACTGTTTTTT. This translates into CASSEGGSGEKLFF. The full variable domain, its missing parts supplied by reference TRBV14 and TRBJ1-4, is EAGVTQFPSHSVIEKGQTVTLRCDPISGHDNLYWYRRVMGKEIKFLLHFVKESKQDESGMPNNRFLAERTGGTYSTLKVQPAELEDSGVYFCASSEGGSGEKLFFGSGTQLSVL.

J is TRBJ2-5 and V is TRBV7-6; D possibly matches TRBD1 or TRBD2 (6 bases each). This CDR3 has 15 residues. V was shortened by 4 bases and J by 5 bases, with 17 bases between the two germline ends. CDR1 is SGHVS and CDR2 is FNYEAQ in the germline V gene. CDR3 nucleotide sequence: TGTGCCAGCAGCTCGTTTGGGGGGCGTTGGGAGACCCAGTACTTC. The encoded protein is CASSSFGGRWETQYF.

This clone came up a few times. The chain combines TRBV6-5 with TRBJ1-6; TRBD1 is a possible D gene (5 bases). Per the germline V gene, CDR1 is MNHEY and CDR2 is SVGAGI. There are 15 residues in the CDR3. V gave up 0 bases and J gave up 7 bases, with 10 bases separating them. The CDR3 sequence: CASSYSNRGNSPLHF. The CDR3 DNA reads as TGTGCCAGCAGTTACTCGAATCGGGGGAATTCACCCCTCCACTTT.

This chain uses TRBV7-9 with TRBJ2-7, with 9 positions matching TRBD2. Germline CDR1 SEHNR, CDR2 FQNEAQ (reference sequence). With V trimmed by 5 bases and J by 5 bases, 16 bases remained unmatched. The CDR3 extends over 17 amino acids. CDR3 residues: CASSTRGGGTSRDEQYF. In DNA form, the CDR3 reads TGTGCCAGCAGCACCCGGGGAGGGGGGACTAGCAGGGACGAGCAGTACTTC.

The chain joins TRBV9 to TRBJ1-1, with D possibly TRBD1 on 5 matching bases. Trimming cost V 2 bases and J 9 bases, with 17 bases left between them. In germline, CDR1 is SGDLS, CDR2 YYNGEE. This CDR3 region has 14 residues. The chain's CDR3 is CASSVEGRKGKAFF. As DNA, the CDR3 is TGTGCCAGCAGCGTCGAGGGACGCAAAGGAAAAGCTTTCTTT. Combining the CDR3 with reference TRBV9 and TRBJ1-1 gives the whole variable domain DSGVTQTPKHLITATGQRVTLRCSPRSGDLSVYWYQQSLDQGLQFLIQYYNGEERAKGNILERFSAQQFPDLHSELNLSSLELGDSALYFCASSVEGRKGKAFFGQGTRLTVV.

The chain couples TRBV5-1 to TRBJ2-3, with 9 bases that match TRBD2. Germline trimming cut 4 bases from V and 1 base from J; bases unmatched to any gene: 4. The CDR3 is 15 amino acids. Germline CDR1 reads SGHRS; CDR2 reads YFSETQ. The CDR3 loop reads CASSVQRGGTDTQYF. The CDR3 bases are TGCGCCAGCAGCGTCCAGCGGGGGGGCACAGATACGCAGTATTTT.

This sequence joins TRBV5-4 and TRBJ2-1, with 7 nucleotides matching TRBD1. CDR3 length equals 13 residues. V shed 0 bases and J 8 bases; nucleotides not matched to a gene: 2. Germline V gene data show CDR1 as SGHNT and CDR2 as YYREEE (reference sequence). The CDR3 nucleotides read TGTGCCAGCAGCTTGGTTACAGGGGATGAGCAGTTCTTC. It encodes CASSLVTGDEQFF.

This chain joins TRBV27 and TRBJ1-1; TRBD1 agrees at 10 bases. Per germline, CDR1 MNHEY and CDR2 SMNVEV (reference sequence). The length of the CDR3 is 14 residues. Trimming cost V 5 bases and J 4 bases; bases outside gene matches: 4. The CDR3 region is CASSQRQGATEAFF. The CDR3 coding sequence is TGTGCCAGCAGTCAGAGACAGGGGGCCACTGAAGCTTTCTTT.

This clone was recorded a few times. The chain combines TRBV5-1 with TRBJ2-1; no clear D. Germline lookup yields CDR1 SGHRS and CDR2 YFSETQ. The V gene lost 0 bases and the J gene lost 0 bases, with 7 bases spanning the gap. There are 15 residues in the CDR3. The DNA for the CDR3 is TGCGCCAGCAGCTTGGATTTGGGCTCCTACAATGAGCAGTTCTTC. It specifies CASSLDLGSYNEQFF.

CDR3 amino acids: CASSLDSRNGDTQYF. For the CDR3, the DNA is TGTGCCAGCAGCTTAGACTCACGCAACGGAGATACGCAGTATTTT. The chain employs TRBV11-2 and TRBJ2-3, with D unresolved. Looked up from germline, CDR1 is SGHAT and CDR2 is FQNNGV. CDR3 size: 15 residues. The V and J ends lost 0 bases and 5 bases respectively, with 12 bases between them.

The chain recombines TRBV5-8 with TRBJ1-2; 9 bases agree with TRBD1. The CDR3 has 19 amino acids. Trimming took 4 bases from V and 8 from J; bases not matched to a gene: 24. Germline V CDR1 and CDR2: SGHTS, YDEGEE. CDR3 DNA sequence: TGTGCCAGCAGCCAACGATCCCGAGCCGGGACAGGGTTTCCTAGCGGCTACACCTTC. This codes for CASSQRSRAGTGFPSGYTF.

The gene calls are TRBV27 and TRBJ1-5; 10 positions agree with TRBD1. Trimming removed 6 bases from V and 4 bases from J; junction bases left unmatched: 6. Looked up from germline, CDR1 is MNHEY and CDR2 is SMNVEV (reference sequence). The CDR3 runs 15 residues. The CDR3 nucleotides are TGTGCCAGCAGAGTCGACAGGGGGCCTAATCAGCCCCAGCATTTT. Protein: CASRVDRGPNQPQHF.

This clone was observed a few times. The chain joins TRBV2 to TRBJ1-4; the D is unclear. The CDR3 is 13 amino acids. Germline CDR1 SNHLY, CDR2 FYNNEI. The V and J ends lost 5 bases and 8 bases respectively, with 12 bases between them. CDR3 region: CASSPRLGEKLFF. The CDR3 bases are TGTGCCAGCAGTCCAAGACTGGGGGAAAAACTGTTTTTT. The full variable domain, its missing parts supplied by reference TRBV2 and TRBJ1-4, is EPEVTQTPSHQVTQMGQEVILRCVPISNHLYFYWYRQILGQKVEFLVSFYNNEISEKSEIFDDQFSVERPDGSNFTLKIRSTKLEDSAMYFCASSPRLGEKLFFGSGTQLSVL.

CDR3 in amino acids: CASSLLPQNTEAFF. The CDR3 DNA reads as TGTGCCAGCAGCTTACTTCCCCAGAACACTGAAGCTTTCTTT. V is TRBV7-9 and J is TRBJ1-1; D gene unclear. Trimming removed 2 bases from V and 1 base from J, with 8 bases in between. The germline gives CDR1 SEHNR, CDR2 FQNEAQ (reference sequence). CDR3 length: 14 residues.

This clone has only a few counts. The CDR3 bases are TGCGCCAGCAGCCGGGGGGGAAACACCATATATTTT. The encoded protein is CASSRGGNTIYF. The genes are TRBV4-1 and TRBJ1-3; maybe TRBD1 (5 bases). The CDR3 covers 12 residues. Germline lookup yields CDR1 MGHRA and CDR2 YSYEKL. Trimming removed 4 bases at V and 4 bases at J, with 5 bases between.

The rearrangement joins TRBV19 to TRBJ1-5; TRBD1 agrees at 7 bases. From germline, CDR1 is LNHDA and CDR2 SQIVND (reference sequence). Trimming at V came to 7 bases and at J to 5 bases, leaving 8 bases not matched to a gene. The CDR3 totals 14 residues. CDR3 coding DNA: TGTGCCAGTAAGCGGACAGGAGCGGATCAGCCCCAGCATTTT. Its protein is CASKRTGADQPQHF.